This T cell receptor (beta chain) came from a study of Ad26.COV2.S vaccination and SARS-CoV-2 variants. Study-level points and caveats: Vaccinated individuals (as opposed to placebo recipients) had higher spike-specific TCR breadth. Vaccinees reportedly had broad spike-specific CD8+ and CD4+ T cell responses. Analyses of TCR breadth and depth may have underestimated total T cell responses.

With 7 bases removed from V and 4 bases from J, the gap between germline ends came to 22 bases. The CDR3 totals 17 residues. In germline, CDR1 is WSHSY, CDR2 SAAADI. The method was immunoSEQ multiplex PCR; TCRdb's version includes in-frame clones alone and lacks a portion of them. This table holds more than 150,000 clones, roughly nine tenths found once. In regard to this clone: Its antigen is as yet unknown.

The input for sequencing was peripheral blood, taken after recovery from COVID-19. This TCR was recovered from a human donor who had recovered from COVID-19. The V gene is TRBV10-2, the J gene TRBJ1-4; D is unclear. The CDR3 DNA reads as TGCGCCAGCAAAGCGGGAGAGGGTGTGGGATTTAATGAAAAACTGTTTTTT. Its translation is CASKAGEGVGFNEKLFF.